This T cell receptor beta chain was documented in a study of response to subunit inactivated influenza vaccine. Study-level points and caveats: It was suggested by the authors that few new T cells are recruited by each seasonal influenza vaccination.

The germline V and J ends were trimmed by 6 bases and 0 bases, with 9 bases remaining between them. Germline V CDR1 and CDR2: MNHEY, SVGEGT. This CDR3 has 13 residues. One entry per CDR3 protein, called by TCRdb with MiXCR from the RT-PCR reads. The sample lists over 400,000 distinct CDR3 sequences, around 9.9% occurring once. This clonotype came up many times. Its antigen remains unknown. The sequencing used PBMCs from blood, collected roughly 48 days after vaccination. This TCR was recovered from a man aged 50-60 years who received an inactivated influenza vaccine. The V gene is TRBV6-2 or TRBV6-3, the J gene TRBJ2-7, with D perhaps given as TRBD1 or TRBD2 (5 bases each). The CDR3 reads CASRPGPSYEQYF. CDR3 DNA sequence: TGTGCCAGCAGACCGGGACCCTCCTACGAGCAGTACTTC.